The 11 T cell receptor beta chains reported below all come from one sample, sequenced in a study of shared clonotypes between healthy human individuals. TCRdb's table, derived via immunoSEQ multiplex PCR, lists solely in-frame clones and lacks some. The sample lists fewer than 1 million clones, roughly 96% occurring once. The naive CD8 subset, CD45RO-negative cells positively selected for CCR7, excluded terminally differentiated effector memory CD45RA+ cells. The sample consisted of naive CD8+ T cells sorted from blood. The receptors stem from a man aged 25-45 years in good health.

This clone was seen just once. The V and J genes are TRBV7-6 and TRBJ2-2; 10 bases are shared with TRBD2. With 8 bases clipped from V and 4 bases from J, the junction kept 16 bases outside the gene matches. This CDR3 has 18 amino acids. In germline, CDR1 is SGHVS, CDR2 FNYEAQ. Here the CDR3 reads CASVRPSSGGSPTGELFF. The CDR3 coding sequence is TGTGCCAGCGTCAGACCCTCTAGCGGGGGCTCCCCCACCGGGGAGCTGTTTTTT.

The CDR3, as DNA: TGTGCCAGCAGCTTAGATTGGCACGAGCAGTACTTC. It is translated as CASSLDWHEQYF. This sequence joins TRBV7-9 and TRBJ2-7; D unresolved. The CDR3 contains 12 residues. Per the germline V gene, CDR1 is SEHNR and CDR2 is FQNEAQ (reference sequence). Trimming took off 1 base at V and 5 bases at J, with 6 bases between the two ends.

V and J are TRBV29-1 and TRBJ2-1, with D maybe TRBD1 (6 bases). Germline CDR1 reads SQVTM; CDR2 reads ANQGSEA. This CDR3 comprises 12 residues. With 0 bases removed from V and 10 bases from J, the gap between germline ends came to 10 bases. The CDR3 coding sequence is TGCAGCGTTGAAGAGGCCGGGACAGAGCAGTTCTTC. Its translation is CSVEEAGTEQFF.

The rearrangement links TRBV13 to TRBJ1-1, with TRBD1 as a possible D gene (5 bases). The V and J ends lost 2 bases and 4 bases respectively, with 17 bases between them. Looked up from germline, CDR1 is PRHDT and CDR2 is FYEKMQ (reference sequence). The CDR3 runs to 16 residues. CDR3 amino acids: CASSLRGDVEGTEAFF. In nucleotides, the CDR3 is TGTGCCAGCAGCTTACGCGGGGACGTGGAAGGCACTGAAGCTTTCTTT.

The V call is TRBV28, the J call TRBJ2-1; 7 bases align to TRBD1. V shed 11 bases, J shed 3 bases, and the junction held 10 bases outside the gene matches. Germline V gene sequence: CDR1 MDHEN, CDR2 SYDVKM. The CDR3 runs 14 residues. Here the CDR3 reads CASRGTDYYNEQFF. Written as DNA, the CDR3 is TGTGCCTCCAGGGGGACAGATTACTACAATGAGCAGTTCTTC.

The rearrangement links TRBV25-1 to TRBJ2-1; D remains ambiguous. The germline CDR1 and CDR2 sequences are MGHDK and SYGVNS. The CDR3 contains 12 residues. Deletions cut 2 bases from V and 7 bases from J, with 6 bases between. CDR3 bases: TGTGCCAGCAGTGAAACCGAGAATGAGCAGTTCTTC. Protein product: CASSETENEQFF.

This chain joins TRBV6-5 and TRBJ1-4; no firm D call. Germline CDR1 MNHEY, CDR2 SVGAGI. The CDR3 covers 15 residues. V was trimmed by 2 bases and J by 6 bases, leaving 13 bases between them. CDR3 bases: TGTGCCAGCAGTTACCTCCTAGTAGCGTATGAAAAACTGTTTTTT. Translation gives CASSYLLVAYEKLFF.

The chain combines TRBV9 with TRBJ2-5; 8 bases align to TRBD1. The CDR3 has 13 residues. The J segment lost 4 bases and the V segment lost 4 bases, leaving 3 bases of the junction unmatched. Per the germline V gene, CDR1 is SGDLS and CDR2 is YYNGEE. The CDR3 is CASSPTGAETQYF. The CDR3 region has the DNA TGTGCCAGCAGCCCGACAGGGGCAGAGACCCAGTACTTC.

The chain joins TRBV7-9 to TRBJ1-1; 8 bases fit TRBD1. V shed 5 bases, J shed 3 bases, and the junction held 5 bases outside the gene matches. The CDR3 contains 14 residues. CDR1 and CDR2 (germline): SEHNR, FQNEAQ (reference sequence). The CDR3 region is CASSVNRGYTEAFF. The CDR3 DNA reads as TGTGCCAGCAGCGTAAACAGGGGGTACACTGAAGCTTTCTTT.

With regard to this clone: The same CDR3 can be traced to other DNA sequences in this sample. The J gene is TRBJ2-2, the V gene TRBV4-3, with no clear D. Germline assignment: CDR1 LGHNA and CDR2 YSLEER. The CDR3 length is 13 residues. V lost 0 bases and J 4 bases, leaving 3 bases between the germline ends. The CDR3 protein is CASSQDGTGELFF. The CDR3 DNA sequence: TGCGCCAGCAGCCAAGACGGCACCGGGGAGCTGTTTTTT.

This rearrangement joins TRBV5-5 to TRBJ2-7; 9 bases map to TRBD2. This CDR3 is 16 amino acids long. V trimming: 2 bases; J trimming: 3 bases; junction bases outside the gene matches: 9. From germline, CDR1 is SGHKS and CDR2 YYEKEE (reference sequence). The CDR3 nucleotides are TGTGCCAGCAGCTTTACTCGCGGGAGGGGTAGCTACGAGCAGTACTTC. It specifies CASSFTRGRGSYEQYF.